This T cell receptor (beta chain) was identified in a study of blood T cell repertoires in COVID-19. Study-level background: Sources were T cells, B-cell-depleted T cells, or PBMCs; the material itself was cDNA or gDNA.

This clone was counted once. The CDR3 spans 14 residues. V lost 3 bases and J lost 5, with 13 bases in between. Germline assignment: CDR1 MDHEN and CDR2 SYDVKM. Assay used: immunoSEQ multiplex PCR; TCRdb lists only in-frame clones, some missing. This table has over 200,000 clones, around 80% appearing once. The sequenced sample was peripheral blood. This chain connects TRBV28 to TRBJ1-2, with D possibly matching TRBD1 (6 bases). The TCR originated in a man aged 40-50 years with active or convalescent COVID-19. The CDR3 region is CASSLGGDTYGYTF. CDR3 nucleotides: TGTGCCAGCAGTTTGGGTGGGGACACTTATGGCTACACCTTC.